This T cell receptor beta chain originates from a study of OX40 agonist ivuxolimab in advanced cancers. The wider study: Averaging about 60 years in age, with a range of roughly 23 to 85, the cohort was about 83% male. Two patients with cutaneous melanoma and one with hepatocellular carcinoma, three in total, showed partial responses. Study outcomes and limitations: Both blood CD4+ and CD8+ T cells showed clonal growth by week 6 at 0.1 to 3.0 mg/kg. Part of the nonresponder group also had normalized T-cell clonal expansion that was low.

This table comes from immunoSEQ multiplex PCR, and its TCRdb copy is limited to in-frame clones, with some not included. The top ten clones hold around 5.5% of a sample with 75,000 to 100,000 clones, roughly 80% of them seen once. On this clone: Its antigen is not known.

Sequencing was performed on CD4+ or CD8+ T cells sorted from blood, taken in a trial of the OX40 agonist ivuxolimab. The TCR comes from an adult with an advanced solid tumor such as melanoma, head and neck, liver or kidney cancer.

This CDR3 is CASSQDTGRGTEAFF. The CDR3, as DNA: TGCGCCAGCAGCCAGGATACAGGGAGGGGGACTGAAGCTTTCTTT. V and J are TRBV4-3 and TRBJ1-1; D is possibly TRBD1 (6 bases). The CDR3 covers 15 residues. Germline loops: CDR1 LGHNA, CDR2 YSLEER. V gave up 3 bases and J gave up 5 bases, with 16 bases separating them.